Listed here are 10 T cell receptor beta chains from one sample, sequenced in a study of hypomethylating agent response in myelodysplastic syndrome. Produced via immunoSEQ multiplex PCR; TCRdb's table is partial and in-frame only. Of 6,000 to 7,000 clones listed, approximately 78% are singletons. This specimen was bone marrow, taken before or after starting hypomethylating agent treatment for myelodysplastic syndrome (not recorded which). These receptors all come from a human donor with myelodysplastic syndrome.

V and J are TRBV15 and TRBJ2-7; 10 bases agree with TRBD1. This CDR3 comprises 15 residues. V lost 4 bases to trimming and J lost 2 bases; unmatched junction nucleotides: 5. Germline V CDR1 and CDR2: LNHNV, YYDKDF (reference sequence). The CDR3 reads CATSIGTGDPYEQYF. CDR3 coding DNA: TGTGCCACCAGCATTGGGACAGGGGACCCCTACGAGCAGTACTTC.

This clone appeared once. The chain combines TRBV20-1 with TRBJ1-6; D unresolved. Trimming shortened V by 8 bases and J by 14 bases, and 13 bases separated the two germline ends. The CDR3 is 10 amino acids. Germline lookup yields CDR1 DFQATT and CDR2 SNEGSKA (reference sequence). DNA of the CDR3: TGCAGTAAAAAACTCGGGGCCCTCCACTTT. It yields the protein CSKKLGALHF.

This clone is large. V is TRBV7-8 and J is TRBJ2-1; 11 nucleotides match TRBD1. The CDR3 spans 14 residues. CDR1 SGHVS and CDR2 FQNEAQ come from the germline V gene. After removal of 8 bases from V and 7 bases from J, the junction contained 7 bases not matched to a gene. CDR3 nucleotide sequence: TGTGCCAGCTCGGGGACAGGGGGTTGGAATGAGCAGTTCTTC. Amino acids: CASSGTGGWNEQFF.

The table lists this clone with a count of one. V gene TRBV9 combines with J gene TRBJ2-3; the D gene is possibly TRBD2 (5 bases). The V end was cut by 0 bases, the J end by 4 bases, with 9 bases between. This CDR3 spans 14 amino acids. Germline V CDR1 and CDR2: SGDLS, YYNGEE. This chain's CDR3 is CASSVDAEADTQYF. In DNA form, the CDR3 reads TGTGCCAGCAGCGTAGACGCGGAGGCAGATACGCAGTATTTT.

The chain employs TRBV11-2 and TRBJ2-3; D unresolved. The CDR3 totals 15 residues. CDR1 and CDR2 from the germline V gene are SGHAT and FQNNGV. V lost 0 bases and J 0 bases, leaving 7 bases between the germline ends. The CDR3 coding sequence is TGTGCCAGCAGCTTAGATGGCGTCAGCACAGATACGCAGTATTTT. Its translation: CASSLDGVSTDTQYF.

The rearrangement joins TRBV5-3 to TRBJ2-7, with 11 bases identical to TRBD2. TRBV5-3 is noted as an ORF with a role that remains uncertain. V shed 4 bases and J 0 bases; nucleotides not matched to a gene: 6. The length of the CDR3 is 16 residues. The CDR3 loop reads CARSPSSGRSSYEQYF. Written as DNA, the CDR3 is TGTGCCAGAAGCCCTTCTAGCGGGAGGAGCTCCTACGAGCAGTACTTC.

The chain couples TRBV6-5 to TRBJ2-7; D is uncertain. Per germline, CDR1 MNHEY and CDR2 SVGAGI. The CDR3 is made up of 14 amino acids. V shed 0 bases and J shed 2 bases, with 8 bases lying between them. The CDR3 is CASSYSRTPYEQYF. The CDR3 DNA reads TGTGCCAGCAGTTACTCCCGGACCCCCTACGAGCAGTACTTC.

The chain joins TRBV25-1 to TRBJ2-2, with 7 bases lining up with TRBD1. The CDR3 contains 11 residues. V shed 8 bases and J 15 bases; nucleotides not matched to a gene: 9. Germline CDR1 is MGHDK and CDR2 is SYGVNS. This chain's CDR3 is CASVARDRMFF. CDR3 DNA: TGTGCCAGCGTTGCCCGGGACAGAATGTTTTTT.

In nucleotides, the CDR3 is TGTGCCAGCAGCCAACGTGGACAGGGGGGTTTTGGGGAGACCCAGTACTTC. Protein: CASSQRGQGGFGETQYF. The rearrangement links TRBV7-2 to TRBJ2-5, with 10 bases aligning to TRBD1. CDR3 size: 17 residues. The germline V gene encodes CDR1 SGHTA and CDR2 FQGNSA. Losses at the gene ends were 5 bases for V and 5 bases for J; bases not matched to a gene: 14.

V gene TRBV5-1 combines with J gene TRBJ2-2; D not resolved. Deletions cut 4 bases from V and 4 bases from J, with 14 bases between. Per the germline V gene, CDR1 is SGHRS and CDR2 is YFSETQ. There are 15 residues in the CDR3. The CDR3 DNA reads TGCGCCAGCAGCCCAGAGGTTCACGGCACCGGGGAGCTGTTTTTT. It yields the protein CASSPEVHGTGELFF.